These 22 T cell receptor beta chains were all obtained from the same sample, sequenced in a study of shared clonotypes between healthy human individuals. Only in-frame clones appear in the TCRdb table, and some are missing; sequencing was by immunoSEQ multiplex PCR. The table records 900,000 to 1,200,000 clones, 75% to 80% of them present only once. The sequenced sample was memory CD4+ T cells from PBMCs. Subset: CD45RA-negative fraction. These receptors all stem from a man between 18 and 35 years old in good health. Some clones in this sample may be carry-over from other donors' samples.

Concerning this clone: The sample has other DNA sequences that encode this CDR3 too. In nucleotides, the CDR3 is TGTGCCAGCAGCCAAGATCGGAGGGAGCAGTACTTC. It translates to CASSQDRREQYF. The chain couples TRBV4-2 to TRBJ2-7, with D possibly being TRBD2 (5 bases). Germline loops: CDR1 LGHNA, CDR2 YNFKEQ. V was cut by 0 bases and J by 7 bases, with 7 bases left in between. This CDR3 contains 12 residues.

V gene TRBV7-8 combines with J gene TRBJ1-1, with TRBD1 as a possible D gene (5 bases). The CDR3 has 15 residues. V was pared by 5 bases and J by 1 base, with 14 bases between. The germline gives CDR1 SGHVS, CDR2 FQNEAQ. CDR3 region: CASSPWGGRNTEAFF. The DNA for the CDR3 is TGTGCCAGCAGCCCCTGGGGGGGTAGGAACACTGAAGCTTTCTTT. The full variable domain, its missing parts supplied by reference TRBV7-8 and TRBJ1-1, is GAGVSQSPRYKVAKRGQDVALRCDPISGHVSLFWYQQALGQGPEFLTYFQNEAQLDKSGLPSDRFFAERPEGSVSTLKIQRTQQEDSAVYLCASSPWGGRNTEAFFGQGTRLTVV.

The chain employs TRBV5-6 and TRBJ2-5; TRBD2 agrees at 11 bases. Per the germline V gene, CDR1 is SGHDT and CDR2 is YYEEEE. With V trimmed by 4 bases and J by 5 bases, 16 bases remained unmatched. The CDR3 length is 18 residues. CDR3 amino acids: CASSLTSGIRLGSETQYF. The CDR3 bases are TGTGCCAGCAGCCTGACTAGCGGGATCCGCTTAGGTTCTGAGACCCAGTACTTC.

The chain uses TRBV27 and TRBJ2-5; the D is unclear. Trimming left V 0 bases short and J 5 bases short, with 10 bases between. This CDR3 contains 14 residues. CDR1 and CDR2 (germline): MNHEY, SMNVEV (reference sequence). The CDR3 spells CASSLSGFGETQYF. DNA for the CDR3: TGTGCCAGCAGTTTATCGGGGTTCGGTGAGACCCAGTACTTC.

This rearrangement joins TRBV10-3 to TRBJ1-5, with D possibly matching TRBD1 (5 bases). Deletions cut 0 bases from V and 6 bases from J, with 9 bases between. The CDR3 is 14 amino acids. Germline lookup yields CDR1 ENHRY and CDR2 SYGVKD. CDR3 nucleotide sequence: TGTGCCATCAGTGAGTCCCAGGGACGTCAGCCCCAGCATTTT. Its protein product is CAISESQGRQPQHF.

V gene TRBV27 combines with J gene TRBJ2-1; a weak D match, TRBD1 (6 bases). The CDR3 covers 14 residues. Trimming stripped 3 bases from V and 5 bases from J, with 11 bases between. Per the germline V gene, CDR1 is MNHEY and CDR2 is SMNVEV (reference sequence). The DNA of the CDR3 is TGTGCCAGCAGTTTGGCCAGGGGCCACAATGAGCAGTTCTTC. It encodes CASSLARGHNEQFF.

This clone appeared once. The V and J genes are TRBV5-1 and TRBJ2-2; 7 bases map to TRBD2. The CDR3 has 15 amino acids. V lost 0 bases and J lost 7; bases outside the gene matches: 6. Germline V gene data show CDR1 as SGHRS and CDR2 as YFSETQ. The CDR3 DNA is TGCGCCAGCAGCTTGGTGCGGGGGTCCGACGGGGAGCTGTTTTTT. This encodes CASSLVRGSDGELFF.

This chain joins TRBV12-5 and TRBJ2-3, with TRBD2 matching 14 bases. The germline V gene has CDR1 LGHNT and CDR2 FRNRAP. V trimming: 6 bases; J trimming: 0 bases; junction bases outside the gene matches: 11. This CDR3 is 19 amino acids long. The CDR3 DNA reads as TGTGCTAGTGGCCCCTTGACGGGACTAGCGGGGGATAGCACAGATACGCAGTATTTT. It specifies CASGPLTGLAGDSTDTQYF.

On this clone: This CDR3 is also generated by other DNA sequences in the sample. J is TRBJ2-1 and V is TRBV5-1; 13 bases line up with TRBD2. Looked up from germline, CDR1 is SGHRS and CDR2 is YFSETQ. The CDR3 loop spans 15 amino acids. V gave up 4 bases and J gave up 7 bases; unmatched junction bases: 5. CDR3: CASSVTSGRGNEQFF. CDR3 bases: TGCGCCAGCAGCGTTACTAGCGGGAGGGGTAATGAGCAGTTCTTC.

This clone was recorded once. The gene calls are TRBV5-1 and TRBJ1-3; 11 nucleotides line up with TRBD1. Trimming took 0 bases from V and 10 from J; bases not matched to a gene: 3. The germline CDR1 and CDR2 sequences are SGHRS and YFSETQ. The length of the CDR3 is 14 residues. CDR3 loop: CASSLAGTGGTIYF. Here the CDR3 DNA reads TGCGCCAGCAGCTTGGCGGGGACAGGGGGGACCATATATTTT.

J is TRBJ1-4 and V is TRBV5-4; no clear D. This CDR3 contains 14 residues. The germline CDR1 and CDR2 sequences are SGHNT and YYREEE (reference sequence). V lost 2 bases, J lost 4 bases, and 9 bases lay in between. In nucleotides, the CDR3 is TGTGCCAGCAGCTTTTCGTGGGATAATGAAAAACTGTTTTTT. It specifies CASSFSWDNEKLFF.

The chain is built from TRBV2 and TRBJ2-3; the D gene is possibly TRBD2 (5 bases). V was pared by 7 bases and J by 3 bases, with 14 bases between. The CDR3 has 14 amino acids. The germline V gene has CDR1 SNHLY and CDR2 FYNNEI. The CDR3 here is CASNPVTGTDTQYF. The CDR3 region has the DNA TGTGCCAGCAACCCGGTGACGGGAACAGATACGCAGTATTTT.

The chain employs TRBV7-9 and TRBJ1-1; 8 bases align to TRBD1. This CDR3 contains 15 residues. Trimming removed 5 bases from V and 2 bases from J; junction bases left unmatched: 7. The germline V gene has CDR1 SEHNR and CDR2 FQNEAQ (reference sequence). CDR3 in DNA: TGTGCCAGCAGCCGAACCGGGACAGGAAACACTGAAGCTTTCTTT. Translated, it gives CASSRTGTGNTEAFF.

J is TRBJ2-2 and V is TRBV7-2, with 8 bases fitting TRBD2. The V gene end was trimmed by 1 base and the J gene end by 8 bases; junction bases not matched to a gene: 9. CDR1 is SGHTA, CDR2 FQGNSA, per germline. The CDR3 length is 16 residues. CDR3 nucleotides: TGTGCCAGCAGCTTAGAGGGACTAGGAGCATCTGGGGAGCTGTTTTTT. Its protein is CASSLEGLGASGELFF.

This clone appeared a few times. The J gene is TRBJ1-2, the V gene TRBV28, with TRBD1 matching 7 bases. Germline V gene data show CDR1 as MDHEN and CDR2 as SYDVKM. CDR3 length equals 15 residues. Trimming removed 8 bases from V and 2 bases from J; junction bases left unmatched: 11. In nucleotides, the CDR3 is TGTGCCAGCCTTTTAAGGACAGGTCAGAACTATGGCTACACCTTC. Translating it yields CASLLRTGQNYGYTF.

This chain uses TRBV7-2 with TRBJ2-5; 8 bases agree with TRBD2. This CDR3 has 14 residues. With V trimmed by 5 bases and J by 10 bases, 12 bases remained unmatched. Germline V gene sequence: CDR1 SGHTA, CDR2 FQGNSA. The CDR3 loop is CASSVNPTGGGQYF. The CDR3 nucleotides are TGTGCCAGCAGCGTCAACCCCACGGGAGGGGGCCAGTACTTC.

This clone has only a few counts. This chain links TRBV10-2 with TRBJ2-5; D uncertain. The V end was cut by 0 bases, the J end by 1 base, with 6 bases between. Per germline, CDR1 WSHSY and CDR2 SAAADI. This CDR3 region has 14 residues. The CDR3 spells CASSESTFQETQYF. The CDR3 nucleotides are TGCGCCAGCAGTGAGTCGACCTTCCAAGAGACCCAGTACTTC.

The gene calls are TRBV6-1 and TRBJ2-7; D may be TRBD1 or TRBD2 (6 bases each). Trimming cost V 0 bases and J 5 bases, with 14 bases left between them. The CDR3 has 15 amino acids. Germline CDR1 reads MNHNS; CDR2 reads SASEGT. This chain's CDR3 is CASSEAGGHPHEQYF. CDR3 nucleotides: TGTGCCAGCAGTGAAGCGGGGGGCCACCCCCACGAGCAGTACTTC.

This rearrangement joins TRBV6-5 to TRBJ2-7; 7 nucleotides line up with TRBD1. With 6 bases clipped from V and 5 bases from J, the junction kept 10 bases outside the gene matches. From germline, CDR1 is MNHEY and CDR2 SVGAGI. This CDR3 has 14 residues. The DNA of the CDR3 is TGTGCCAGCAGAAGAGGGGGCGCGGGCGACGAGCAGTACTTC. The encoded protein is CASRRGGAGDEQYF.

The chain combines TRBV7-8 with TRBJ2-5; possible D gene TRBD2, 6 bases. Trimming removed 5 bases from V and 2 bases from J, with 12 bases in between. Germline lookup yields CDR1 SGHVS and CDR2 FQNEAQ. This CDR3 spans 14 amino acids. Here the CDR3 reads CASSGGIGQETQYF. The DNA for the CDR3 is TGTGCCAGCAGCGGCGGGATCGGACAAGAGACCCAGTACTTC.

This clone was counted once. This chain connects TRBV29-1 to TRBJ2-5; D not resolved. The J call may be wrong; the DNA end is better matched by TRBJ2-7. CDR3 length: 14 residues. Germline CDR1 is SQVTM and CDR2 is ANQGSEA. In nucleotides, the CDR3 is TGCAGCGTTGATGATCCCTCTAGTTCCTACGAGCAGTACTTC. Amino acid sequence: CSVDDPSSSYEQYF.

As regards this clone: The sample has other DNA sequences that encode this CDR3 too. The CDR3 coding sequence is TGTGCCAGCAGCCTCAGCGGGGGCACAGATACGCAGTATTTT. Translating gives CASSLSGGTDTQYF. The genes are TRBV7-9 and TRBJ2-3; 7 positions agree with TRBD2. Unmatched junction bases numbered 3, after V lost 5 bases and J lost 1 base. The CDR3 has 14 amino acids. The germline V gene encodes CDR1 SEHNR and CDR2 FQNEAQ (reference sequence).